This T cell receptor beta chain appears in the sequencing data of a study of cytomegalovirus exposure and HLA in healthy donors. Study-wide findings and caveats: Excluded: some indistinguishable V segments such as TRBV6-2 and TRBV6-3. Accounts indicate the classifier identified cytomegalovirus status with strong specificity and sensitivity.

Both 60 Vbeta primers and 13 Jbeta primers went into the PCR. Data came from immunoSEQ multiplex PCR; TCRdb stores just in-frame clones and leaves some out. The repertoire holds roughly 160,000 clones, with approximately 80% as singletons. Trimming removed 6 bases from V and 4 bases from J; junction bases left unmatched: 9. CDR1 is MDHEN and CDR2 is SYDVKM in the germline V gene. The CDR3 sequence is 15 residues long. As to this clone: What it binds is not known.

It was healthy bone marrow donors who served as donors. The TCR sequence derives from a man aged 25 to 40 in good health and CMV-seronegative. The sample consisted of PBMCs. The chain carries TRBV28 and TRBJ1-2; 9 bases fit TRBD1. CDR3 in DNA: TGTGCCAGCAGGCTACAGGGGGCGCATGGCTATGGCTACACCTTC. This gives the protein CASRLQGAHGYGYTF.